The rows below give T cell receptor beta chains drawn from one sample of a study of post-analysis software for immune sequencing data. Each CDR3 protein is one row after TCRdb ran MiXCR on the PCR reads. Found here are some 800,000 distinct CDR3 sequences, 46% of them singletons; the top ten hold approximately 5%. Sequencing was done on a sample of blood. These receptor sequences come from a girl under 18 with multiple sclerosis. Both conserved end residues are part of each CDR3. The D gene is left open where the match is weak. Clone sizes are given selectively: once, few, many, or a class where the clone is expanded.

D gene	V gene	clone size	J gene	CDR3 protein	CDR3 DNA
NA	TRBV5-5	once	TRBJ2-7	CASSRIQGPSSYEQYF	TGTGCCAGCAGCCGGATACAGGGCCCTAGCTCCTACGAGCAGTACTTC
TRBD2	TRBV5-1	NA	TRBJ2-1	CASSLAGLVYNEQFF	TGCGCCAGCAGCTTGGCCGGACTAGTCTACAATGAGCAGTTCTTC
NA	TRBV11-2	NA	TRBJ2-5	CASSSLMGVRAQYF	TGTGCCAGCAGCTCCCTTATGGGGGTCAGGGCCCAGTACTTC
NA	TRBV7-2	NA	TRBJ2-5	CASSLSDGRGETQYF	TGTGCCAGCAGCTTAAGCGACGGTAGGGGGGAGACCCAGTACTTC
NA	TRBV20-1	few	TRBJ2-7	CSARVWGTYEQYF	TGCAGTGCTAGAGTGTGGGGTACCTACGAGCAGTACTTC
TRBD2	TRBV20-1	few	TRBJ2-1	CSARDSRLAGYNEQFF	TGCAGTGCTAGAGATTCGCGGCTAGCGGGCTACAATGAGCAGTTCTTC
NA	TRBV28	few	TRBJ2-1	CASSSPGALYNEQFF	TGTGCCAGCAGTTCCCCAGGGGCGCTTTACAATGAGCAGTTCTTC
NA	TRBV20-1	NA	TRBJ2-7	CSARDETGPHEQYF	TGCAGTGCTAGAGATGAAACAGGGCCCCACGAGCAGTACTTC
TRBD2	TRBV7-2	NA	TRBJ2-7	CASSLGVGRAGEQYF	TGTGCCAGCAGCTTAGGGGTCGGGAGGGCTGGCGAGCAGTACTTC
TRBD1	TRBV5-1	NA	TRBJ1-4	CASSRDRAGSEKLFF	TGCGCCAGCAGTCGCGACAGGGCGGGGAGTGAAAAACTGTTTTTT
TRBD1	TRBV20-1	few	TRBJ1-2	CSARMGQGTRNGYTF	TGCAGTGCTAGAATGGGACAGGGAACGAGAAATGGCTACACCTTC